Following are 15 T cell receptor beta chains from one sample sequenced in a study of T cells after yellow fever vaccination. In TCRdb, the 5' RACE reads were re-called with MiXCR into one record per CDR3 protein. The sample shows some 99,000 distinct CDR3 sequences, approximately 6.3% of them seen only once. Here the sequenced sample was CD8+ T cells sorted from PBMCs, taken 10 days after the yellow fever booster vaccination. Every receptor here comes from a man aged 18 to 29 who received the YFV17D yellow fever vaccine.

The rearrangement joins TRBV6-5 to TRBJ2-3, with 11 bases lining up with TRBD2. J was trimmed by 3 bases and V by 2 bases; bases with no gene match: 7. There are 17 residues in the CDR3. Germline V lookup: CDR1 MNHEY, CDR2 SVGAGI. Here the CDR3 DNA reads TGTGCCAGCAGTTACGGCCCCAGGACTAGCGGGACAGATACGCAGTATTTT. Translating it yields CASSYGPRTSGTDTQYF.

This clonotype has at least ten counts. CDR3 protein: CASTKTGTFHNEQFF. The CDR3 coding sequence is TGTGCCAGCACGAAGACAGGGACTTTTCACAATGAGCAGTTCTTC. V gene TRBV6-2 or TRBV6-3 combines with J gene TRBJ2-1; D might be TRBD1 (7 bases). The CDR3 is made up of 15 amino acids. V lost 7 bases and J 5 bases, leaving 18 bases between the germline ends. Germline lookup yields CDR1 MNHEY and CDR2 SVGEGT.

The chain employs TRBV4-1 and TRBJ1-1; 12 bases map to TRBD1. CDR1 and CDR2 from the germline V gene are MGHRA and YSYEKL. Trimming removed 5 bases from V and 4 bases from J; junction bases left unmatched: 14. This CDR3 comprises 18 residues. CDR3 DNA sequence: TGCGCCAGCAGCTGGTCCCGGGACAGGGGGCTCCGTGGCACTGAAGCTTTCTTT. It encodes CASSWSRDRGLRGTEAFF.

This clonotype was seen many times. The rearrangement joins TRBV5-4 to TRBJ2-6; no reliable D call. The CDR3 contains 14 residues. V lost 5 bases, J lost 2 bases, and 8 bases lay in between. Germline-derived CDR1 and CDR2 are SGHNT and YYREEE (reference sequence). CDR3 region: CASRYGPGANVLTF. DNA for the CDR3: TGTGCCAGCAGATATGGACCTGGGGCCAACGTCCTGACTTTC.

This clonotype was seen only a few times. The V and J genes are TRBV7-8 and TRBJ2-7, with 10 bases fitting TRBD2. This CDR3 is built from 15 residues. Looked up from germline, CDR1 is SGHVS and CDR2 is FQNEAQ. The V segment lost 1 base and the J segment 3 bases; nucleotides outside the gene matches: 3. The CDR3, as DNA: TGTGCCAGCAGCTTAGGATGGACTAGCGGCTACGAGCAGTACGTC. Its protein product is CASSLGWTSGYEQYV.

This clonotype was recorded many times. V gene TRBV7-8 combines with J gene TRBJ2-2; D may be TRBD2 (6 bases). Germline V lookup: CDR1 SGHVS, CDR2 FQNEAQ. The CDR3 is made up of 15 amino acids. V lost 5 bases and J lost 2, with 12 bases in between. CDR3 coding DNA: TGTGCCAGCAGCGGATCGGGGGACAACACCGGGGAGCTGTTTTTT. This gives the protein CASSGSGDNTGELFF.

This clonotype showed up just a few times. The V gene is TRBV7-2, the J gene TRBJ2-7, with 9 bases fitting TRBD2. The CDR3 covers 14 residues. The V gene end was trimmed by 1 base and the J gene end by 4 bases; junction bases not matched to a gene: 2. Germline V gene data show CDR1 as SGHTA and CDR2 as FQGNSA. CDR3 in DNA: TGTGCCAGCAGCTTAGAGCGGGGGGTTTACGAGCAGTACGTC. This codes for CASSLERGVYEQYV.

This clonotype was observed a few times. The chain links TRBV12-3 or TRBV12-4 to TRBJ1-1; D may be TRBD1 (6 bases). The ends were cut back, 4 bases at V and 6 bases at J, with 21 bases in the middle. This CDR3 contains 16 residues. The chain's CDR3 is CASSWGQADLGSEAFF. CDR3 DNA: TGTGCCAGCAGTTGGGGGCAGGCTGACCTTGGGTCTGAAGCTTTCTTT.

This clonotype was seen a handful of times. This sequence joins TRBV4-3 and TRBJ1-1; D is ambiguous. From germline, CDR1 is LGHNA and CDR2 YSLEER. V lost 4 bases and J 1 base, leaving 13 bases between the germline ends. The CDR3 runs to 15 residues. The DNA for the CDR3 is TGCGCCAGCAGCCCGCAGAACGGACCGAACACTGAAGCTTTCTTT. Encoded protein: CASSPQNGPNTEAFF.

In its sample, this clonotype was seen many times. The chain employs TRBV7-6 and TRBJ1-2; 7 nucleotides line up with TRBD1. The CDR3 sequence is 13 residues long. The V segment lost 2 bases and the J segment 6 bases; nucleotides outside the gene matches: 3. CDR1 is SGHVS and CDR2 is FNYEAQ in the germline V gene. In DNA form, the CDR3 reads TGTGCCAGCAGCTTAAGTACAGGGGATGGCTACACCTTC. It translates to CASSLSTGDGYTF. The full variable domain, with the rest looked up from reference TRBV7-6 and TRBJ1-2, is GAGVSQSPRYKVTKRGQDVALRCDPISGHVSLYWYRQALGQGPEFLTYFNYEAQQDKSGLPNDRFSAERPEGSISTLTIQRTEQRDSAMYRCASSLSTGDGYTFGSGTRLTVV.

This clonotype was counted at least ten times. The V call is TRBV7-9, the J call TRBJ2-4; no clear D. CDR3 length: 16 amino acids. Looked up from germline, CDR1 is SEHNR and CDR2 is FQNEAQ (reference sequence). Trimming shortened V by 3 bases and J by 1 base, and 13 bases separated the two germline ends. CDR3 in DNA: TGTGCCAGCAGCTTCATAGACACCGGGGCCAAAAACATTCAGTACTTC. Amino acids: CASSFIDTGAKNIQYF.

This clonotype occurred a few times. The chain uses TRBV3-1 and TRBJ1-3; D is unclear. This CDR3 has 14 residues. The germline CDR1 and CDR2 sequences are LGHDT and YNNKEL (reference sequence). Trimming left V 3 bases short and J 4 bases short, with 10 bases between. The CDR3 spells CASSHPSGGNTIYF. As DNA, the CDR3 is TGTGCCAGCAGCCACCCGAGTGGGGGAAACACCATATATTTT.

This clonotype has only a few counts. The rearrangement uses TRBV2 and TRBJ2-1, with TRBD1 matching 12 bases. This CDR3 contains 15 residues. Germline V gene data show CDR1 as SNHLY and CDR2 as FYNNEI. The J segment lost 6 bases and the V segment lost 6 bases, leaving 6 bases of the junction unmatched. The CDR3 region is CASSPGTGGLNEQFF. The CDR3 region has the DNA TGTGCCAGCAGCCCCGGGACAGGGGGCCTCAATGAGCAGTTCTTC.

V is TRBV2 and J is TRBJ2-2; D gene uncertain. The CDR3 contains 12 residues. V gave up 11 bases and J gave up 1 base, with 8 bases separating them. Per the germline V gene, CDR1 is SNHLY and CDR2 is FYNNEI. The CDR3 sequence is CARRGNTGELFF. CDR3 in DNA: TGTGCCCGTAGAGGGAACACCGGGGAGCTGTTTTTT.

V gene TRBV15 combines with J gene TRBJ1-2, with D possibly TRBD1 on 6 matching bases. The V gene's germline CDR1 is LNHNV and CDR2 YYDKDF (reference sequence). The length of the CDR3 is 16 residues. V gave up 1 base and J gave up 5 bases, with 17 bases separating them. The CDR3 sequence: CATSRVEGHDYYGYTF. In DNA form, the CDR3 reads TGTGCCACCAGCAGAGTCGAGGGACACGACTATTATGGCTACACCTTC.